The 27 T cell receptor beta chains listed next were all sequenced from one sample in a study of CD8 T cells in Susac syndrome. Reverse transcription of roughly 0.5 to 1 ug RNA used random hexamers. TCRdb re-analysed the immunoSEQ multiplex PCR reads in MiXCR, keeping a single row per CDR3 protein. Found here are about 180,000 distinct CDR3 sequences, approximately 94% of them singletons; the top ten hold under 0.095%. Sequenced material: CD4+ T cells from PBMCs. These receptors were taken from a human donor with multiple sclerosis.

The chain couples TRBV29-1 to TRBJ2-3; 7 bases agree with TRBD1. The CDR3 consists of 12 residues. V lost 7 bases to trimming and J lost 6 bases; unmatched junction nucleotides: 7. Per the germline V gene, CDR1 is SQVTM and CDR2 is ANQGSEA. As DNA, the CDR3 is TGCAGCGCCTTACTACAGGGGGATACGCAGTATTTT. This translates into CSALLQGDTQYF.

This sequence joins TRBV15 and TRBJ2-6, with D hard to call. CDR3 length equals 15 residues. Per the germline V gene, CDR1 is LNHNV and CDR2 is YYDKDF (reference sequence). V lost 1 base and J lost 1, with 5 bases in between. The CDR3 DNA is TGTGCCACCAGCAGAGCTGGATCTGGGGCCAACGTCCTGACTTTC. It is translated as CATSRAGSGANVLTF.

V usage is TRBV12-3 or TRBV12-4 and J usage is TRBJ1-2; possible D gene TRBD1, 5 bases. CDR3 length: 15 amino acids. V lost 3 bases, J lost 3 bases, and 14 bases lay in between. CDR3 nucleotide sequence: TGTGCCAGCAGTTTCGGGTGGGGCGGTGACTATGGCTACACCTTC. Protein product: CASSFGWGGDYGYTF.

The J gene is TRBJ1-6, the V gene TRBV3-1; D remains ambiguous. Trimming cost V 1 base and J 3 bases, with 7 bases left between them. The CDR3 covers 15 residues. CDR1 LGHDT and CDR2 YNNKEL come from the germline V gene (reference sequence). In DNA form, the CDR3 reads TGTGCCAGCAGCCAAGCTCGGCTCTATAATTCACCCCTCCACTTT. Translated, it gives CASSQARLYNSPLHF.

This chain joins TRBV30 and TRBJ1-2; D is undetermined. Germline values: CDR1 GTSNPN, CDR2 SVGIG (reference sequence). The CDR3 extends over 13 amino acids. V was clipped by 1 base and J by 12 bases, with 18 bases between them. Here the CDR3 DNA reads TGTGCCTGGAGTGAGGGCACCGCACTTAGTAACACCTTC. This encodes CAWSEGTALSNTF.

This sequence joins TRBV5-1 and TRBJ2-1; D ambiguous. The V and J ends lost 0 bases and 8 bases respectively, with 9 bases between them. The germline CDR1 and CDR2 sequences are SGHRS and YFSETQ. The CDR3 totals 13 residues. CDR3 residues: CASSLGPHDEQFF. In DNA, the CDR3 is TGCGCCAGCAGCTTGGGGCCCCACGATGAGCAGTTCTTC. The whole variable domain, remainder taken from reference TRBV5-1 and TRBJ2-1, is KAGVTQTPRYLIKTRGQQVTLSCSPISGHRSVSWYQQTPGQGLQFLFEYFSETQRNKGNFPGRFSGRQFSNSRSEMNVSTLELGDSALYLCASSLGPHDEQFFGPGTRLTVL.

J is TRBJ2-1 and V is TRBV24-1; D is unresolved. This CDR3 comprises 13 residues. Germline CDR1 KGHDR, CDR2 SFDVKD. V was shortened by 1 base and J by 10 bases, with 10 bases between the two germline ends. CDR3 in DNA: TGTGCCACCAGTGATTTCTCCCCGGAGGAGCAGTTCTTC. Translating it yields CATSDFSPEEQFF.

The chain employs TRBV4-1 and TRBJ2-1, with 9 bases fitting TRBD2. With 0 bases clipped from V and 4 bases from J, the junction kept 4 bases outside the gene matches. CDR1 is MGHRA and CDR2 is YSYEKL in the germline V gene. CDR3 size: 16 residues. The CDR3 bases are TGCGCCAGCAGCCAAGATGGAAGCGGGGGGTACAATGAGCAGTTCTTC. It codes for CASSQDGSGGYNEQFF.

The J gene is TRBJ2-7, the V gene TRBV5-1, with 8 bases that match TRBD1. Germline CDR1 and CDR2: SGHRS and YFSETQ. This CDR3 spans 17 amino acids. Unmatched junction bases numbered 14, after V lost 2 bases and J lost 4 bases. The CDR3 sequence is CASSFGTGSWGQYEQYF. Written as DNA, the CDR3 is TGCGCCAGCAGCTTTGGGACAGGATCCTGGGGGCAGTACGAGCAGTACTTC.

The V gene is TRBV27, the J gene TRBJ1-2; 9 bases match TRBD1. Germline CDR1 MNHEY, CDR2 SMNVEV (reference sequence). The CDR3 totals 15 residues. Trimming at V came to 1 base and at J to 2 bases, leaving 2 bases not matched to a gene. The CDR3 nucleotides are TGTGCCAGCAGTTTATTGGGGACAGGGAACTATGGCTACACCTTC. It is translated as CASSLLGTGNYGYTF.

The V call is TRBV30, the J call TRBJ1-2; D is undetermined. The CDR3 sequence is 12 residues long. V was pared by 2 bases and J by 2 bases, with 6 bases between. Germline CDR1 GTSNPN, CDR2 SVGIG (reference sequence). The CDR3 sequence: CAWSLQNYGYTF. The DNA of the CDR3 is TGTGCCTGGAGTCTCCAGAACTATGGCTACACCTTC.

The chain uses TRBV14 and TRBJ2-7, with TRBD2 as a possible D gene (6 bases). V was pared by 4 bases and J by 0 bases, with 10 bases between. Germline V lookup: CDR1 SGHDN, CDR2 FVKESK. The CDR3 length is 14 residues. CDR3 bases: TGTGCCAGCAGCCCGGGACTCGACTCCTACGAGCAGTACTTC. It yields the protein CASSPGLDSYEQYF.

The chain couples TRBV19 to TRBJ1-6; no firm D call. V was clipped by 5 bases and J by 6 bases, with 14 bases between them. The CDR3 extends over 15 amino acids. Germline V gene sequence: CDR1 LNHDA, CDR2 SQIVND (reference sequence). This CDR3 is CASSLLMSSNSPLHF. The CDR3 nucleotides are TGTGCCAGTAGTCTCCTCATGAGTTCTAATTCACCCCTCCACTTT.

This clonotype appeared a single time. V and J are TRBV29-1 and TRBJ2-7, with D uncertain. The germline V and J ends were trimmed by 4 bases and 3 bases, with 7 bases remaining between them. This CDR3 region has 11 residues. Looked up from germline, CDR1 is SQVTM and CDR2 is ANQGSEA. The CDR3 DNA sequence: TGCAGCGTTGCTCGCGGCTACGAGCAGTACTTC. It encodes CSVARGYEQYF.

The chain uses TRBV7-9 and TRBJ2-7; TRBD1 agrees at 8 bases. Trimming took 3 bases from V and 6 from J; bases not matched to a gene: 4. Germline CDR1 SEHNR, CDR2 FQNEAQ (reference sequence). The CDR3 totals 13 residues. The CDR3 bases are TGTGCCAGCAGCTTTGAGGGGACAGGCGAGCAGTACTTC. This sequence encodes CASSFEGTGEQYF.

V and J are TRBV10-3 and TRBJ2-3; D is ambiguous. CDR1 ENHRY and CDR2 SYGVKD come from the germline V gene. The ends were cut back, 5 bases at V and 4 bases at J, with 7 bases in the middle. The CDR3 totals 12 residues. CDR3 nucleotide sequence: TGTGCCATCAGTTCTGGTCCAGATACGCAGTATTTT. Its protein is CAISSGPDTQYF.

This chain joins TRBV7-2 and TRBJ2-5, with 13 bases lining up with TRBD2. The germline CDR1 and CDR2 sequences are SGHTA and FQGNSA. This CDR3 has 16 amino acids. V trimming: 5 bases; J trimming: 5 bases; junction bases outside the gene matches: 8. The CDR3 region is CASSTSLTSGGETQYF. CDR3 bases: TGTGCCAGCAGCACCAGCCTGACTAGCGGGGGGGAGACCCAGTACTTC.

This sequence joins TRBV3-1 and TRBJ1-5; 7 nucleotides match TRBD1. The V gene end was trimmed by 4 bases and the J gene end by 5 bases; junction bases not matched to a gene: 5. CDR1 and CDR2 (germline): LGHDT, YNNKEL (reference sequence). The CDR3 length is 14 residues. CDR3: CASSPRTGHQPQHF. The CDR3 DNA reads as TGTGCCAGCAGCCCTAGGACAGGTCATCAGCCCCAGCATTTT.

The chain employs TRBV11-2 and TRBJ2-7; D not resolved. Germline CDR1 SGHAT, CDR2 FQNNGV. The V and J ends lost 3 bases and 6 bases respectively, with 12 bases between them. The CDR3 is made up of 13 amino acids. CDR3 sequence reads: CASSFPPRFEQYF. The CDR3 bases are TGTGCCAGCAGCTTCCCCCCTCGGTTCGAGCAGTACTTC.

In this sample, this clonotype turned up once. This sequence joins TRBV29-1 and TRBJ1-2; 9 positions agree with TRBD1. Germline-derived CDR1 and CDR2 are SQVTM and ANQGSEA. V gave up 6 bases and J gave up 4 bases; unmatched junction bases: 12. The CDR3 spans 15 residues. CDR3 in amino acids: CSVYPSGQGTYGYTF. In DNA form, the CDR3 reads TGCAGCGTGTACCCCTCCGGACAGGGGACCTATGGCTACACCTTC.

This sequence joins TRBV3-1 and TRBJ1-3, with D unclear. The CDR3 spans 14 residues. Germline V gene sequence: CDR1 LGHDT, CDR2 YNNKEL (reference sequence). V was shortened by 5 bases and J by 2 bases, with 10 bases between the two germline ends. The CDR3 reads CASSDETTGNTIYF. DNA for the CDR3: TGTGCCAGCAGCGACGAAACTACTGGAAACACCATATATTTT.

This rearrangement joins TRBV2 to TRBJ2-5, with 9 nucleotides matching TRBD2. The germline gives CDR1 SNHLY, CDR2 FYNNEI. V was clipped by 5 bases and J by 2 bases; unmatched bases: 6. The CDR3 loop spans 15 amino acids. CDR3 coding DNA: TGTGCCAGCAGTCCAGCGGGGGGAGATCAAGAGACCCAGTACTTC. Amino acids: CASSPAGGDQETQYF.

This chain uses TRBV7-3 with TRBJ2-1; D remains unclear. V was cut by 4 bases and J by 0 bases, with 10 bases left in between. The CDR3 extends over 15 amino acids. Looked up from germline, CDR1 is SGHTA and CDR2 is FQGTGA. CDR3 bases: TGTGCCAGCAGCTCCCAGCTCAGCTCCTACAATGAGCAGTTCTTC. Translated, it gives CASSSQLSSYNEQFF. The entire variable domain, with the rest obtained from reference TRBV7-3 and TRBJ2-1, is as follows: GAGVSQTPSNKVTEKGKYVELRCDPISGHTALYWYRQSLGQGPEFLIYFQGTGAADDSGLPNDRFFAVRPEGSVSTLKIQRTERGDSAVYLCASSSQLSSYNEQFFGPGTRLTVL.

V usage is TRBV12-3 or TRBV12-4 and J usage is TRBJ1-1, with no clear D. V lost 3 bases and J lost 1, with 15 bases in between. This CDR3 has 16 residues. The CDR3 DNA reads as TGTGCCAGCAGTTTTACGATTAGAGTAGAGAACACTGAAGCTTTCTTT. It is translated as CASSFTIRVENTEAFF.

The V and J genes are TRBV3-1 and TRBJ2-1; D may be TRBD2 (6 bases). Germline values: CDR1 LGHDT, CDR2 YNNKEL (reference sequence). The CDR3 runs 15 residues. The germline V and J ends were trimmed by 0 bases and 8 bases, with 14 bases remaining between them. CDR3: CASSQDRRAGDEQFF. In nucleotides, the CDR3 is TGTGCCAGCAGCCAAGATCGTCGAGCGGGTGATGAGCAGTTCTTC.

V is TRBV29-1 and J is TRBJ2-1; D may be TRBD2 (7 bases). The CDR3 sequence is 15 residues long. The germline gives CDR1 SQVTM, CDR2 ANQGSEA. Trimming cost V 5 bases and J 5 bases, with 19 bases left between them. The CDR3 coding sequence is TGCAGCGTTACCCGGGCGGGGGCCCAGAACAATGAGCAGTTCTTC. Encoded protein: CSVTRAGAQNNEQFF.

The rearrangement links TRBV18 to TRBJ2-3; 7 bases align to TRBD1. With V trimmed by 4 bases and J by 6 bases, 1 base remained unmatched. The CDR3 spans 12 residues. Germline CDR1 reads KGHSH; CDR2 reads LQKENI. For the CDR3, the DNA is TGTGCCAGCTCACAACAGGGGGATACGCAGTATTTT. Its protein is CASSQQGDTQYF.